This paragraph reports one TCR beta chain. This sample was taken from a study of blood T cell repertoires in COVID-19. Overall study context: COVID-19 samples, acute and convalescent, were from the United States, Italy and Spain. In each case, the material was cDNA or gDNA derived from T cells, B-cell-depleted T cells, or PBMCs.

Original processing notes: Estimation of nucleated cell counts was performed using reference gene primer amplification. Using immunoSEQ multiplex PCR, the repertoire was profiled, and TCRdb retains in-frame clones only, with some absent. The V and J calls and clone size were taken over from that table, and D and trimming were inferred from the DNA. The sample has fewer than 150,000 clones, roughly 70% seen once. The V and J ends lost 1 base and 2 bases, in that order; junction bases with no gene match: 10. The germline gives CDR1 KGHDR, CDR2 SFDVKD. The CDR3 has 18 residues. V gene TRBV24-1 combines with J gene TRBJ2-3; 8 bases line up with TRBD1. Sample: peripheral blood. This sequence was found in a human donor with acute or convalescent COVID-19. The donor label of this sample is uncertain. Here the CDR3 reads CATSDLGSRQGNTDTQYF. The CDR3 nucleotides read TGTGCCACCAGTGATTTAGGATCGAGACAGGGGAACACAGATACGCAGTATTTT.